This T cell receptor (beta chain) was recorded in a study of OX40 agonist ivuxolimab in advanced cancers. Study overall: Patients got intravenous ivuxolimab at 0.01 to 10 mg/kg every 2 weeks. With a range of about 20 to 79, age averaged 60 years, and more than 75% were male. Study results and limitations: Among some nonresponders, normalized T-cell clonal expansion was also low.

The table lists this clone with a count of one. Its specificity is unknown. The germline gives CDR1 SQVTM, CDR2 ANQGSEA. Trimming left V 6 bases short and J 5 bases short, with 7 bases between. The CDR3 totals 10 residues. Here immunoSEQ multiplex PCR was the method, and the copy in TCRdb shows in-frame clones only, minus some. The sample holds roughly 6,100 clones, 81% seen once. The receptor was derived from an adult with an advanced solid tumor such as melanoma, head and neck, liver or kidney cancer. The sequencing here drew on CD4+ or CD8+ T cells sorted from blood, taken in a trial of the OX40 agonist ivuxolimab. V and J are TRBV29-1 and TRBJ1-1; D gene uncertain. CDR3 nucleotide sequence: TGCAGCGTAGAGACTACTGAAGCTTTCTTT. The encoded protein is CSVETTEAFF.